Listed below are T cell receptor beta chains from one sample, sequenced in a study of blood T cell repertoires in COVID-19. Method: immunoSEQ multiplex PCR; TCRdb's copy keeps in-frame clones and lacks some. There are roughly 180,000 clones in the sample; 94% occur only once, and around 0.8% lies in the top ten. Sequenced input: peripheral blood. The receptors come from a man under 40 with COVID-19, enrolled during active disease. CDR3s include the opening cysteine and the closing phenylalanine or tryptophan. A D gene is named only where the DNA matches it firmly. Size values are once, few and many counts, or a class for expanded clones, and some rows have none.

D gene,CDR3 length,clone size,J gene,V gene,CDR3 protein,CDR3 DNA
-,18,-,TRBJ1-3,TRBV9,CASSPRQYSGYTGNTIYF,TGTGCCAGCAGCCCACGCCAGTATTCAGGGTACACTGGAAACACCATATATTTT
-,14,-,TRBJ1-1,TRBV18,CASSQQGADTEAFF,TGTGCCAGCTCTCAACAGGGTGCGGACACTGAAGCTTTCTTT
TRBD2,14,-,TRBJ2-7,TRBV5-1,CASSFSGGANEQYF,TGCGCCAGCAGCTTCAGCGGGGGGGCTAACGAGCAGTACTTC
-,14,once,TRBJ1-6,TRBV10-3,CATKTERDNSPLHF,TGTGCCACCAAAACCGAGAGGGATAATTCACCCCTCCACTTT
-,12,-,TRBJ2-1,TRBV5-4,CASSTGTNEQFF,TGTGCCAGCAGCACCGGGACAAATGAGCAGTTCTTC
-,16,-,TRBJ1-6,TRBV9,CASSGEAPDRGSPLHF,TGTGCCAGCAGCGGAGAGGCCCCGGACAGAGGTTCACCCCTCCACTTT
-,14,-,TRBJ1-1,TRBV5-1,CASSLGQANTEAFF,TGCGCCAGCAGCTTGGGGCAGGCTAACACTGAAGCTTTCTTT
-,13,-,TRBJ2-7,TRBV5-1,CASSLTDPTEQYF,TGCGCCAGCAGCTTGACAGATCCTACGGAGCAGTACTTC
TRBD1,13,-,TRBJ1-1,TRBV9,CASSTRQGDEAFF,TGTGCCAGCAGCACCCGACAGGGGGATGAAGCTTTCTTT
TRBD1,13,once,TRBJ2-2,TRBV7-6,CASSPDRDGELFF,TGTGCCAGCAGCCCGGACAGGGACGGGGAGCTGTTTTTT
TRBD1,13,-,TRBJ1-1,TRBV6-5,CASSTDRAVEAFF,TGTGCCAGCAGTACTGACAGGGCCGTTGAAGCTTTCTTT
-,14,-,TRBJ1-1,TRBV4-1,CASSHPVRAWEAFF,TGCGCCAGCAGCCATCCAGTCAGGGCTTGGGAAGCTTTCTTT
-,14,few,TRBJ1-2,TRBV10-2,CASSEQGPLFRYTF,TGCGCCAGCAGTGAACAGGGACCCCTTTTTCGCTACACCTTC
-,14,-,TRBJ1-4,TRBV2,CASKAGATNEKLFF,TGTGCCAGCAAGGCGGGCGCAACTAATGAAAAACTGTTTTTT
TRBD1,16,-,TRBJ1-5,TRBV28,CASSLPGQGADQPQHF,TGTGCCAGCAGCCTCCCGGGACAGGGGGCGGATCAGCCCCAGCATTTT
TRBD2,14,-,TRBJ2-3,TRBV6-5,CASTLAGGTDTQYF,TGTGCCAGCACCTTAGCGGGGGGCACAGATACGCAGTATTTT
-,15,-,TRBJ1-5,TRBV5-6,CASSLVGGVGQPQHF,TGTGCCAGCAGCTTGGTGGGGGGGGTCGGACAGCCCCAGCATTTT
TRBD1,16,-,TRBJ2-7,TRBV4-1,CASSSSPGQGNHEQYF,TGCGCCAGCAGCTCTTCCCCCGGACAGGGTAACCACGAGCAGTACTTC
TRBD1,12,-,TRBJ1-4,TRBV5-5,CASSPDRYNMFF,TGTGCCAGCAGCCCGGACAGGTATAACATGTTTTTT
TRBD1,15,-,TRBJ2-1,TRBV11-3,CASSPGGPTYNEQFF,TGTGCCAGCAGCCCAGGGGGCCCTACCTACAATGAGCAGTTCTTC
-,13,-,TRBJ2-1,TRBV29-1,CSVGPGSYNEQFF,TGCAGCGTTGGACCGGGCTCCTACAATGAGCAGTTCTTC
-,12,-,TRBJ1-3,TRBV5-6,CASSFDSSTIYF,TGTGCCAGCAGCTTTGACAGTAGCACCATATATTTT
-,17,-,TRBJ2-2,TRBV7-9,CASSPPQAGVNTGELFF,TGTGCCAGCAGCCCTCCTCAAGCAGGGGTAAACACCGGGGAGCTGTTTTTT
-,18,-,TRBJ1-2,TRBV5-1,CASSGRSGGDQANYGYTF,TGCGCCAGCAGCGGGCGTTCTGGAGGGGACCAGGCTAACTATGGCTACACCTTC
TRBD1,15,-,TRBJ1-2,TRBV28,CASSAQGAGNYGYTF,TGTGCCAGCAGTGCTCAGGGGGCAGGGAACTATGGCTACACCTTC
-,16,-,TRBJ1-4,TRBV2,CASSVRMDTYGGKLFF,TGTGCCAGCAGTGTGAGGATGGACACCTATGGCGGAAAACTGTTTTTT
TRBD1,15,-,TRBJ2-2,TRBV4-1,CASSADRGNTGELFF,TGCGCCAGCAGCGCAGACAGGGGAAACACCGGGGAGCTGTTTTTT
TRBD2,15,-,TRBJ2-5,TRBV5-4,CASSLEASGAGLQYF,TGTGCCAGCAGCTTGGAGGCTAGCGGGGCCGGATTACAGTACTTC
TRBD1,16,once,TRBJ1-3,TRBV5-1,CASSLGGTEAGNTIYF,TGCGCCAGCAGCTTGGGAGGGACAGAGGCTGGAAACACCATATATTTT
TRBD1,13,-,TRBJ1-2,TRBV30,CAWSKQGASGYTF,TGTGCCTGGAGTAAACAGGGGGCCAGCGGCTACACCTTC
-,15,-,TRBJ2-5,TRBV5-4,CASSAGVIEAGTQYF,TGTGCCAGCAGCGCTGGGGTGATAGAGGCGGGGACCCAGTACTTC
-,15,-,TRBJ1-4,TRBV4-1,CASSQTRATNEKLFF,TGCGCCAGCAGCCAAACGCGGGCAACTAATGAAAAACTGTTTTTT
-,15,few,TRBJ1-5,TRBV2,CASRDQGNERQPQHF,TGTGCCAGCAGGGACCAGGGGAATGAGAGACAGCCCCAGCATTTT
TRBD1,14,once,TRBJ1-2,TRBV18,CASSPGQDIYGYTF,TGTGCCAGCTCACCGGGACAGGACATCTATGGCTACACCTTC
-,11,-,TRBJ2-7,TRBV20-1,CSVRGGYEQYF,TGCAGTGTTAGGGGGGGCTACGAGCAGTACTTC
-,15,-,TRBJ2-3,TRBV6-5,CASSYGGGSADTQYF,TGTGCCAGCAGTTACGGCGGGGGCAGCGCAGATACGCAGTATTTT
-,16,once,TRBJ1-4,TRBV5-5,CASSPSLVEGGEKLFF,TGTGCCAGCAGCCCTTCCCTTGTGGAGGGAGGGGAAAAACTGTTTTTT
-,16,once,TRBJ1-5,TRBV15,CATSRDRRGGGQPQHF,TGTGCCACCAGCAGAGATCGGCGGGGAGGGGGTCAGCCCCAGCATTTT
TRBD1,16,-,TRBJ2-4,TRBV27,CASSLGQGRGKNIQYF,TGTGCCAGCAGCCTGGGACAGGGAAGAGGCAAAAACATTCAGTACTTC
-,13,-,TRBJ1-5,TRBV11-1,CASSSETDQPQHF,TGTGCCAGCAGCTCCGAGACTGATCAGCCCCAGCATTTT
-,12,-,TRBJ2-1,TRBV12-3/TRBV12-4,CASSLVVNEQFF,TGTGCCAGCAGTTTAGTAGTCAATGAGCAGTTCTTC
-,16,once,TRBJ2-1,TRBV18,CASSPPVRGTYNEQFF,TGTGCCAGCTCACCACCGGTGAGGGGGACATACAATGAGCAGTTCTTC
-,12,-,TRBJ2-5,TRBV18,CASSPAGETQYF,TGTGCCAGCTCACCTGCCGGAGAGACCCAGTACTTC
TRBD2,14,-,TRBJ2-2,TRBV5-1,CASSFGGGTGELFF,TGCGCCAGCAGCTTCGGGGGAGGGACCGGGGAGCTGTTTTTT